The T cell receptor beta chain under discussion was sequenced for a study of regulatory T cells. Study results and limitations: In patients, unique TRB V-J pairs were restricted and V/J usage skewed, especially in Tregs.

The primer mix had 52 TRBV and 13 TRBJ primers. TCRdb keeps only in-frame clones here, not all; method: immunoSEQ multiplex PCR. The sample has 4,500 to 7,000 clones, about 80% seen once. Comments on this clone: The antigen is unknown.

All CD3G-deficient patients showed autoimmunity, more severe in two. Patients aged 2 to 39 years had fewer naive T cells. Germline V gives CDR1 SGHAT, CDR2 FQDESV (reference sequence). This CDR3 has 14 residues. V lost 5 bases to trimming and J lost 5 bases; unmatched junction nucleotides: 6. The sequenced sample was CD8+ T cells sorted from blood. The TCR was taken from a child under 18 with CD3G deficiency. The gene calls are TRBV11-1 and TRBJ2-7; 10 nucleotides line up with TRBD1. The CDR3: CASSLGTGDDEQYF. CDR3 coding DNA: TGTGCCAGCAGCCTGGGGACAGGGGACGACGAGCAGTACTTC.